A single sample is the source of the 12 T cell receptor beta chains below, sequenced in a study of graft-versus-host responses after intestinal transplantation. Only in-frame clones appear in the TCRdb table, and some are missing; sequencing was by immunoSEQ multiplex PCR. The profile shows under 95,000 clones, around 84% of them singletons. Their cognate antigens are unknown. This sample comprised unstimulated CD4+ T cells sorted from spleen or lymph node cells, obtained before intestinal transplant. The receptors stem from a human donor who received an intestinal transplant.

The V gene is TRBV14, the J gene TRBJ2-7, with D possibly TRBD1 on 6 matching bases. Trimming shortened V by 4 bases and J by 6 bases, and 19 bases separated the two germline ends. The CDR3 is made up of 15 amino acids. Per germline, CDR1 SGHDN and CDR2 FVKESK. The CDR3 sequence is CASSLYRVQLGEQYF. CDR3 bases: TGTGCCAGCAGCCTGTACAGGGTCCAATTGGGCGAGCAGTACTTC.

The CDR3 protein is CASSLIPAGGTDTQYF. DNA of the CDR3: TGTGCCAGCAGCTTAATCCCCGCGGGAGGGACGGATACGCAGTATTTT. J is TRBJ2-3 and V is TRBV7-8; TRBD2 agrees at 9 bases. V lost 2 bases and J lost 6; bases outside the gene matches: 9. The length of the CDR3 is 16 residues. In germline, CDR1 is SGHVS, CDR2 FQNEAQ.

The V and J genes are TRBV5-8 and TRBJ1-6; no clear D gene. Between the trimmed V and J ends, which lost 2 bases and 0 bases, there was a span of 6 bases. The CDR3 sequence is 15 residues long. Per germline, CDR1 SGHTS and CDR2 YDEGEE. DNA of the CDR3: TGTGCCAGCAGCTTCTTATTCTCCTATAATTCACCCCTCCACTTT. This encodes CASSFLFSYNSPLHF.

This sequence joins TRBV11-2 and TRBJ2-7; TRBD1 matches at 9 bases. This CDR3 region has 16 residues. Trimming removed 5 bases from V and 2 bases from J; junction bases left unmatched: 10. The V gene's germline CDR1 is SGHAT and CDR2 FQNNGV. The CDR3: CASSHLVGQGTYEQYF. Here the CDR3 DNA reads TGTGCCAGCAGCCACCTAGTCGGACAGGGGACCTACGAGCAGTACTTC.

This rearrangement joins TRBV13 to TRBJ2-3; tentatively, D is TRBD2 (6 bases). Germline V CDR1 and CDR2: PRHDT, FYEKMQ (reference sequence). Trimming pared 5 bases from V and 3 bases from J, leaving 15 bases between. This CDR3 region has 15 residues. CDR3: CASSTRTIGTDTQYF. The CDR3 nucleotides read TGTGCCAGCAGCACTCGGACTATAGGGACAGATACGCAGTATTTT.

The sample holds one count of this clone. This chain joins TRBV11-3 and TRBJ2-1; 7 nucleotides align to TRBD2. The CDR3 length is 17 residues. Germline V gene sequence: CDR1 SGHNT, CDR2 YENEEA. V shed 4 bases and J 2 bases; nucleotides not matched to a gene: 11. The CDR3: CASSSSPTSEAYNEQFF. The CDR3 DNA follows: TGTGCCAGCAGCTCTAGCCCCACTAGCGAGGCCTACAATGAGCAGTTCTTC.

This chain joins TRBV5-1 and TRBJ2-2, with 9 bases fitting TRBD2. The CDR3 spans 15 residues. The germline gives CDR1 SGHRS, CDR2 YFSETQ. V dropped 5 bases and J dropped 3; count of bases not matched to a gene: 5. CDR3 loop: CASRRTSVDTGELFF. CDR3 DNA sequence: TGCGCCAGCAGGCGGACTAGCGTCGACACCGGGGAGCTGTTTTTT.

The genes are TRBV2 and TRBJ1-2, with a possible D match to TRBD1 (6 bases). Germline V gene sequence: CDR1 SNHLY, CDR2 FYNNEI. Trimming cost V 5 bases and J 3 bases, with 7 bases left between them. CDR3 length: 12 residues. The CDR3 DNA reads as TGTGCCAGCAGTCGGACAGACTATGGCTACACCTTC. This translates into CASSRTDYGYTF. Full variable domain (missing parts from reference TRBV2 and TRBJ1-2): EPEVTQTPSHQVTQMGQEVILRCVPISNHLYFYWYRQILGQKVEFLVSFYNNEISEKSEIFDDQFSVERPDGSNFTLKIRSTKLEDSAMYFCASSRTDYGYTFGSGTRLTVV.

The chain links TRBV18 to TRBJ2-1, with D perhaps TRBD2 (5 bases). The CDR3 has 14 residues. V was pared by 3 bases and J by 6 bases, with 12 bases between. Germline V CDR1 and CDR2: KGHSH, LQKENI. The CDR3 loop is CASSPWRAANEQFF. The CDR3 DNA follows: TGTGCCAGCTCACCGTGGCGGGCAGCCAATGAGCAGTTCTTC.

This chain uses TRBV18 with TRBJ2-7, with 14 positions matching TRBD2. CDR1 and CDR2 from the germline V gene are KGHSH and LQKENI. With V trimmed by 4 bases and J by 5 bases, 22 bases remained unmatched. The length of the CDR3 is 21 residues. In DNA form, the CDR3 reads TGTGCCAGCTCACGCGGGGGCATTGTGGGGACTAGCGGGAGTATCATTGACGAGCAGTACTTC. Translating gives CASSRGGIVGTSGSIIDEQYF.

The chain recombines TRBV28 with TRBJ2-7, with 11 bases aligning to TRBD2. With 6 bases clipped from V and 9 bases from J, the junction kept 13 bases outside the gene matches. Germline V CDR1 and CDR2: MDHEN, SYDVKM. This CDR3 comprises 15 residues. The CDR3 is CASSWGLAGGVRQYF. The CDR3 region has the DNA TGTGCCAGCAGCTGGGGGCTAGCGGGAGGAGTGAGGCAGTACTTC.

The chain has TRBV11-1 and TRBJ2-7; no clear D. Trimming removed 1 base from V and 5 bases from J, with 15 bases in between. The germline gives CDR1 SGHAT, CDR2 FQDESV (reference sequence). The CDR3 totals 15 residues. The CDR3 region is CASSLVGARGHEQYF. The CDR3 bases are TGTGCCAGCAGCTTAGTGGGTGCCAGAGGCCACGAGCAGTACTTC.